One sample yielded the 9 T cell receptor beta chains listed below, sequenced in a study of PD-1 blockade in classical Hodgkin lymphoma. TCRdb's copy holds only in-frame clones and misses some; the assay was immunoSEQ multiplex PCR. Among around 25,000 clones listed, approximately 93% were seen once. The time point here: newly diagnosed, previously untreated cHL patient sample. Sample: peripheral blood mononuclear cells (PBMCs). The receptor source for this set is a human donor with classical Hodgkin lymphoma.

Only one count was recorded for this clone. The V gene is TRBV15, the J gene TRBJ2-3; 10 bases are shared with TRBD1. The length of the CDR3 is 15 residues. Germline CDR1 LNHNV, CDR2 YYDKDF (reference sequence). With 3 bases clipped from V and 2 bases from J, the junction kept 2 bases outside the gene matches. CDR3: CATSSRQGATDTQYF. CDR3 in DNA: TGTGCCACCAGCAGCAGACAGGGGGCCACAGATACGCAGTATTTT.

The chain joins TRBV7-8 to TRBJ2-2; D remains ambiguous. This CDR3 is 12 amino acids long. The V gene lost 2 bases and the J gene lost 7 bases, with 5 bases spanning the gap. CDR1 SGHVS and CDR2 FQNEAQ come from the germline V gene. In DNA form, the CDR3 reads TGTGCCAGCAGCTTACCGGGCGGGGAGCTGTTTTTT. Translating gives CASSLPGGELFF.

The chain has TRBV6-6 and TRBJ2-2; 9 nucleotides match TRBD1. V dropped 6 bases and J dropped 7; count of bases not matched to a gene: 6. CDR1 is MNHNY and CDR2 is SVGAGI in the germline V gene (reference sequence). The CDR3 covers 14 residues. The CDR3 coding sequence is TGTGCCAGCAGGCAACAGGGGGCGAGCGGGGAGCTGTTTTTT. It codes for CASRQQGASGELFF.

In its sample, this clone was seen a few times. The rearrangement uses TRBV15 and TRBJ2-2, with 7 bases that match TRBD1. After removal of 0 bases from V and 11 bases from J, the junction contained 3 bases not matched to a gene. The germline CDR1 and CDR2 sequences are LNHNV and YYDKDF (reference sequence). The CDR3 has 13 amino acids. CDR3 coding DNA: TGTGCCACCAGCAGAGATAGAGGGGGCGAGCTGTTTTTT. This sequence encodes CATSRDRGGELFF.

The CDR3: CASSPEGRTNSPLHF. The CDR3 DNA follows: TGTGCCAGCAGCCCGGAAGGACGGACAAATTCACCCCTCCACTTT. The chain joins TRBV7-9 to TRBJ1-6, with TRBD1 as a possible D gene (5 bases). Deletions cut 5 bases from V and 7 bases from J, with 15 bases between. CDR1 and CDR2 (germline): SEHNR, FQNEAQ (reference sequence). The CDR3 is made up of 15 amino acids.

This clone was seen a single time. The rearrangement joins TRBV27 to TRBJ2-5; the D call may be TRBD1 or TRBD2 (6 bases each). The V end was cut by 1 base, the J end by 5 bases, with 11 bases between. Germline V gene lookup returns CDR1 MNHEY and CDR2 SMNVEV (reference sequence). The CDR3 contains 14 residues. The DNA of the CDR3 is TGTGCCAGCAGTTTATGGGGGGCTGAGGAGACCCAGTACTTC. As protein: CASSLWGAEETQYF.

This chain connects TRBV4-1 to TRBJ2-1, with 10 bases identical to TRBD2. CDR3 length equals 15 residues. After removal of 3 bases from V and 8 bases from J, the junction contained 7 bases not matched to a gene. Germline V lookup: CDR1 MGHRA, CDR2 YSYEKL. Here the CDR3 DNA reads TGCGCCAGCAGCCAGCCGAGCGGGGGGGCCTATGAGCAGTTCTTC. Translated: CASSQPSGGAYEQFF.

The V and J genes are TRBV4-2 and TRBJ1-2; 8 bases map to TRBD1. The CDR3 runs to 17 residues. J lost 5 bases, V lost 1 base, and 12 bases had no gene match. The germline V gene has CDR1 LGHNA and CDR2 YNFKEQ. CDR3 residues: CASSQGLPGQAKYGYTF. CDR3 sequence (DNA): TGTGCCAGCAGCCAAGGCTTACCGGGACAGGCAAAATATGGCTACACCTTC.

The chain recombines TRBV5-1 with TRBJ2-7, with D perhaps TRBD1 (6 bases). V lost 3 bases, J lost 4 bases, and 29 bases lay in between. The length of the CDR3 is 19 residues. Germline lookup yields CDR1 SGHRS and CDR2 YFSETQ. The CDR3 protein is CASSSTRGGPRVLPYEQYF. The CDR3 nucleotides read TGCGCCAGCAGCTCAACACGAGGGGGACCCCGAGTTCTCCCTTACGAGCAGTACTTC.